This paragraph reports one T cell receptor beta chain. Its antigen remains unknown. The V gene's germline CDR1 is SGHAT and CDR2 FQNNGV. V lost 6 bases and J lost 5, with 7 bases in between. The CDR3 length is 11 residues. Sequencing used immunoSEQ multiplex PCR; TCRdb keeps in-frame clones, though not all of them. The table shows some 340,000 clones, with roughly 86% occurring only once. This record comes from a study of Ad26.COV2.S vaccination and SARS-CoV-2 variants. Study background: By the intramuscular route, Ad26.COV2.S was given once, or twice 56 days apart. Study results and limitations: Participants in the vaccine arm had higher spike-specific TCR breadth; placebo recipients had lower.

Treatment described: 15 to 20 received Ad26.COV2.S at low or high dose, single or two shots; about five received placebo; per-sample allocation not given. The samples were gathered on day 63 after the first injection of vaccine or placebo. This adult donor, from Boston, was 18-55 years old. The chain employs TRBV11-2 and TRBJ2-5; a possible D gene is TRBD1 (5 bases). This receptor was identified in a person between 18 and 59 years old who received the Ad26.COV2.S COVID-19 vaccine or a placebo. Source: peripheral blood, taken in a trial of Ad26.COV2.S vaccine versus placebo. The CDR3 region is CASRKGETQYF. The CDR3 DNA sequence: TGTGCCAGCAGAAAGGGGGAGACCCAGTACTTC.